This TCR beta chain was sequenced in a study of T cell changes during pregnancy in multiple sclerosis. Germline V gene data show CDR1 as SEHNR and CDR2 as FQNEAQ (reference sequence). There are 14 residues in the CDR3. V was clipped by 5 bases and J by 1 base, with 12 bases between them. Here immunoSEQ multiplex PCR was the method, and the copy in TCRdb shows in-frame clones only, minus some. This table holds around 19,000 clones, about nine tenths found once. The source is a female donor in good health, enrolled as a control in a pregnancy study. V usage is TRBV7-9 and J usage is TRBJ2-7, with D possibly matching TRBD2 (7 bases). The starting material was CD8+ T cells from peripheral blood mononuclear cells, obtained in the third trimester of pregnancy. The CDR3 region has the DNA TGTGCCAGCAGCCCAGGGGAGGGATCCTACGAGCAGTACTTC. It is translated as CASSPGEGSYEQYF.